This T cell receptor (beta chain) was documented in a study of cytomegalovirus exposure and HLA in healthy donors. Despite likely unrecorded immune exposures, the donors were nominally healthy at the time of sampling. A multiplex PCR was run with 60 Vbeta primers and 13 Jbeta primers. The repertoire was sequenced with immunoSEQ multiplex PCR; TCRdb's copy has only in-frame clones and lacks some. This table has about 160,000 clones, approximately 70% appearing once. Germline values: CDR1 SGHNT, CDR2 YYREEE (reference sequence). V gave up 0 bases and J gave up 4 bases, with 8 bases separating them. This CDR3 contains 14 residues. Study-wide results and limits: The authors considered a cluster of highly shared sequence variants likely to be a sequencing artifact. The authors later found HLA-associated TCR beta chains more clonally expanded than equally common others. The HLA-A and HLA-B alleles of most subjects were reportedly predicted accurately from TCR beta sequences.

Regarding this clone: As yet, its antigen is unknown.

This receptor was identified in a middle-aged man in good health and CMV-seropositive. The V call is TRBV5-4, the J call TRBJ2-4; D gene uncertain. Sequencing was performed on PBMCs. For the CDR3, the DNA is TGTGCCAGCAGCTTGGACGAGATGAAAAACATTCAGTACTTC. Protein product: CASSLDEMKNIQYF.